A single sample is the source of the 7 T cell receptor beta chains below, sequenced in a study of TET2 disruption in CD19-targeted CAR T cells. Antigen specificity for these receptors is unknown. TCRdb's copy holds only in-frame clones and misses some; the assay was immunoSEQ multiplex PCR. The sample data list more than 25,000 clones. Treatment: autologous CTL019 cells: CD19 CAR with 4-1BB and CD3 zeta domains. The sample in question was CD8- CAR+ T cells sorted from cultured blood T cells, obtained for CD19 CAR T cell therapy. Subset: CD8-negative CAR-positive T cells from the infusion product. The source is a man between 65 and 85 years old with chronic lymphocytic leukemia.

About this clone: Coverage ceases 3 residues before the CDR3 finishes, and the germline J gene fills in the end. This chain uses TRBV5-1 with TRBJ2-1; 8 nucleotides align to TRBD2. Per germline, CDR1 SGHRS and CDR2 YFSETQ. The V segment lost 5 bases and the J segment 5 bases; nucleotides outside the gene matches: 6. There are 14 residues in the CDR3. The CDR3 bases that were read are TGCGCCAGCAGAATGACTAGCGTGGACAATGAG. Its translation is CASRMTSVDNE. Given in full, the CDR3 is CASRMTSVDNEQFF. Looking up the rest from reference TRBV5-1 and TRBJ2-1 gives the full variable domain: KAGVTQTPRYLIKTRGQQVTLSCSPISGHRSVSWYQQTPGQGLQFLFEYFSETQRNKGNFPGRFSGRQFSNSRSEMNVSTLELGDSALYLCASRMTSVDNEQFFGPGTRLTVL.

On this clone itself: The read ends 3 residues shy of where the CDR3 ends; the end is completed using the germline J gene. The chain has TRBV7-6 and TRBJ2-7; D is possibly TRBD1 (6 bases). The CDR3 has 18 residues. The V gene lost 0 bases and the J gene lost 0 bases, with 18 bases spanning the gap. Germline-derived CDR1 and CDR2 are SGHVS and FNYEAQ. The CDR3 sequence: CASSLARSTGTGSYEQYF. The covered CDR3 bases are TGTGCCAGCAGCTTAGCGAGGTCCACAGGGACCGGCTCCTACGAG.

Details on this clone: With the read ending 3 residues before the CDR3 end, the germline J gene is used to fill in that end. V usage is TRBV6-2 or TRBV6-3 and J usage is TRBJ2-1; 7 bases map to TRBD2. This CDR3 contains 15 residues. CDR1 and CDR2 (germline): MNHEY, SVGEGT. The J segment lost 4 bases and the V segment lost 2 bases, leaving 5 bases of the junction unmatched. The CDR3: CASSYTKRGYNEQFF. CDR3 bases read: TGTGCCAGCAGTTACACGAAGCGGGGATACAATGAG.

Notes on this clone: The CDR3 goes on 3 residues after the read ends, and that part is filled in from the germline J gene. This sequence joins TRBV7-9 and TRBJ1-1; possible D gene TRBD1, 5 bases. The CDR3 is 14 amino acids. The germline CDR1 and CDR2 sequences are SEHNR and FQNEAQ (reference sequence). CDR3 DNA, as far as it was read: TGTGCCAGCAGCCTCGGCAGGGATGACAATGAG. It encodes CASSLGRDDNE. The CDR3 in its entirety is CASSLGRDDNEAFF.

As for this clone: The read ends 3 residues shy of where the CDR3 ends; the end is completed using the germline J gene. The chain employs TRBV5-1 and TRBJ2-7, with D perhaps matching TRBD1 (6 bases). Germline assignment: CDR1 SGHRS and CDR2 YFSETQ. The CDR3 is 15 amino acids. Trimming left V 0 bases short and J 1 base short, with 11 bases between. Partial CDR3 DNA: TGCGCCAGCAGCTTGGGAGGGGGTCAATCCTACGAG. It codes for CASSLGGGQSYE. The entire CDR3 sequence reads CASSLGGGQSYEQYF.

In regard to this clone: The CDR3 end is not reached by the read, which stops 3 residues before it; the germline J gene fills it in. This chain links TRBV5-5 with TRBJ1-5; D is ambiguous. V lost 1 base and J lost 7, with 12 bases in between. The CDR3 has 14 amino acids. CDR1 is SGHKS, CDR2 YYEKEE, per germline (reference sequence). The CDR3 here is CASSLFDGGQPQHF. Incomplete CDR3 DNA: TGTGCCAGCAGCTTGTTTGACGGAGGGCAGCCC.

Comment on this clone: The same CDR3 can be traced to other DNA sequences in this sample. The CDR3 bases that were read are TGTGCCAGCAGCTTGGCCACAGGGGACTCCAACTATGGC. Translated, it gives CASSLATGDSNYG. The entire CDR3 sequence reads CASSLATGDSNYGYTF. The genes are TRBV5-4 and TRBJ1-2, with 7 bases aligning to TRBD1. The DNA ends 3 residues before the CDR3 does, and the rest of the CDR3 is filled in from the germline J gene. Per the germline V gene, CDR1 is SGHNT and CDR2 is YYREEE (reference sequence). The V gene end was trimmed by 0 bases and the J gene end by 2 bases; junction bases not matched to a gene: 7. The CDR3 length is 16 residues.